This TCR beta chain was sequenced in a study of control samples from healthy donors and cancer patients. Sequencing used immunoSEQ multiplex PCR; TCRdb keeps in-frame clones, though not all of them. The sample has about 180,000 clones; more than 85% are singletons. The CDR3 length is 14 residues. Looked up from germline, CDR1 is MNHNS and CDR2 is SASEGT. The V gene end was trimmed by 3 bases and the J gene end by 3 bases; junction bases not matched to a gene: 4. The V and J genes are TRBV6-1 and TRBJ1-1, with 7 bases that match TRBD1. The sample was blood. The TCR originated in a woman in her thirties or forties in good health. The chain's CDR3 is CASSDARGDTEAFF. CDR3 nucleotides: TGTGCCAGCAGTGACGCCAGGGGGGACACTGAAGCTTTCTTT.